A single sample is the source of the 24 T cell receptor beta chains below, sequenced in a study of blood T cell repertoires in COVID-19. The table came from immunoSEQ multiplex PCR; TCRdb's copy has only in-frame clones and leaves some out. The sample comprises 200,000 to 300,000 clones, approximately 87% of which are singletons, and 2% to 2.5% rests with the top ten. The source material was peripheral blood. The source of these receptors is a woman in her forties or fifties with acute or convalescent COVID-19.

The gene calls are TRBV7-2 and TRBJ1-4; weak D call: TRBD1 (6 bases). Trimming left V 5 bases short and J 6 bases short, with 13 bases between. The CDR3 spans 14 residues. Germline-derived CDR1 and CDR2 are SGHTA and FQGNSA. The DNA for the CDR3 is TGTGCCAGCAGCCCGGGAGGGACATATGAAAAACTGTTTTTT. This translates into CASSPGGTYEKLFF.

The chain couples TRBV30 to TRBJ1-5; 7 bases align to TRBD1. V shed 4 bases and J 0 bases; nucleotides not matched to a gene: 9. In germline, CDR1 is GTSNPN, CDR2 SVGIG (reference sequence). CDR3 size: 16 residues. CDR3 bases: TGTGCCTGGAACAGCCCCCGGACAGGTAGCAATCAGCCCCAGCATTTT. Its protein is CAWNSPRTGSNQPQHF.

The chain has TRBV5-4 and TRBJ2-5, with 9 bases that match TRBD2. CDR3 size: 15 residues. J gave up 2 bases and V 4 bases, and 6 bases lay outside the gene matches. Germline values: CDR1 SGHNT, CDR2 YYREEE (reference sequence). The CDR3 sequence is CASSARTSVQETQYF. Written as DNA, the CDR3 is TGTGCCAGCAGCGCCCGGACTAGCGTACAAGAGACCCAGTACTTC. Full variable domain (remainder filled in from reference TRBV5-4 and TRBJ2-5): ETGVTQSPTHLIKTRGQQVTLRCSSQSGHNTVSWYQQALGQGPQFIFQYYREEENGRGNFPPRFSGLQFPNYSSELNVNALELDDSALYLCASSARTSVQETQYFGPGTRLLVL.

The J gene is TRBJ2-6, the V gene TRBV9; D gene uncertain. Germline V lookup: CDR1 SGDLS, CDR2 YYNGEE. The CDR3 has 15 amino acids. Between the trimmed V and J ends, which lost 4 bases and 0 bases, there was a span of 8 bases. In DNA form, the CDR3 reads TGTGCCAGCAGCCCTTCACTCTCTGGGGCCAACGTCCTGACTTTC. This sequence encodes CASSPSLSGANVLTF. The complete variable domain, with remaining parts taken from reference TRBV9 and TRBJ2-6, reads DSGVTQTPKHLITATGQRVTLRCSPRSGDLSVYWYQQSLDQGLQFLIQYYNGEERAKGNILERFSAQQFPDLHSELNLSSLELGDSALYFCASSPSLSGANVLTFGAGSRLTVL.

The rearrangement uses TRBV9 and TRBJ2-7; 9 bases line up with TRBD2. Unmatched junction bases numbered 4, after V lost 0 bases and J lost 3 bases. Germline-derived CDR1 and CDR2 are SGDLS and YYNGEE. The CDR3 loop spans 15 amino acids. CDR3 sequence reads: CASSVASGRLYEQYF. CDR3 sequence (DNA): TGTGCCAGCAGCGTAGCCAGCGGGAGGCTCTACGAGCAGTACTTC.

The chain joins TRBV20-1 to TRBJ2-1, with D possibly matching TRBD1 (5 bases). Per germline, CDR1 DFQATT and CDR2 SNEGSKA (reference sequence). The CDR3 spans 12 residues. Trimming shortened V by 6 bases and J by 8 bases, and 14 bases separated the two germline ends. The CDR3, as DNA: TGCAGTGCAAGTCCAGGGTTCGATGAGCAGTTCTTC. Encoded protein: CSASPGFDEQFF.

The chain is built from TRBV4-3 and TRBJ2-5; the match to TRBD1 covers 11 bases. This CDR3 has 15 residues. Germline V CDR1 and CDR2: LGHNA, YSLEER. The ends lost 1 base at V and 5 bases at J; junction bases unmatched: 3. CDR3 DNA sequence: TGCGCCAGCAGCCAAGGGACAGGGGGCGGCGAGACCCAGTACTTC. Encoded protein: CASSQGTGGGETQYF.

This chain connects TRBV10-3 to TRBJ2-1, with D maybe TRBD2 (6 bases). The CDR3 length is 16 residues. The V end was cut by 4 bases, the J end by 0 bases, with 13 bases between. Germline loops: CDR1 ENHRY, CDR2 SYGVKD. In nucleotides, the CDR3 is TGTGCCATCAGTGTGGGGGACTCCAGCTCCTACAATGAGCAGTTCTTC. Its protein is CAISVGDSSSYNEQFF.

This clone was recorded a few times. DNA for the CDR3: TGTGCCAGCAGCCCTGGCGGGAGCGGGACGGGCACAGATACGCAGTATTTT. It yields the protein CASSPGGSGTGTDTQYF. This rearrangement joins TRBV3-1 (or the pseudogene TRBV3-2) to TRBJ2-3, with 7 bases aligning to TRBD2. Germline trimming cut 4 bases from V and 1 base from J; bases unmatched to any gene: 11. CDR3 length: 17 residues. In germline, CDR1 is LGHDT, CDR2 YNNKEL (reference sequence).

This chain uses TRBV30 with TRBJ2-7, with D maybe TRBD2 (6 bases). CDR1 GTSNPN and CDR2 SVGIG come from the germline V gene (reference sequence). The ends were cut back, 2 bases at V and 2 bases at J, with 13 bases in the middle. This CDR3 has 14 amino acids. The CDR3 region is CAWSIDSGAYEQYF. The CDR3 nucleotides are TGTGCCTGGAGTATTGACTCGGGGGCCTACGAGCAGTACTTC.

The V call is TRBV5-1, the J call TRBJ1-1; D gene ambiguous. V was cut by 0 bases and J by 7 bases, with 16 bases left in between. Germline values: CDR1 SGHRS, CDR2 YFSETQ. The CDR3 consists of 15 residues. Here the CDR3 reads CASSLGNSPDREAFF. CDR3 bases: TGCGCCAGCAGCTTGGGAAACAGCCCCGACCGTGAAGCTTTCTTT.

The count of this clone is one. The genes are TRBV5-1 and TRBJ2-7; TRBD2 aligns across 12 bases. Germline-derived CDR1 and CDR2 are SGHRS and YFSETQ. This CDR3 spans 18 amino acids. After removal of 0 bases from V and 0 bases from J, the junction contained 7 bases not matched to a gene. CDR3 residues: CASSLAGTSGFLSYEQYF. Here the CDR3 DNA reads TGCGCCAGCAGCTTGGCCGGGACTAGCGGGTTTCTCTCCTACGAGCAGTACTTC.

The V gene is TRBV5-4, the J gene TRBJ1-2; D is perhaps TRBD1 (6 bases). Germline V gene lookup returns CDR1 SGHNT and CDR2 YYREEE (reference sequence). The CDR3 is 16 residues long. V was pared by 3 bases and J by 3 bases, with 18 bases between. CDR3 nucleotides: TGTGCCAGCAGCTCCCCGCGGGCAGGGGTGGACTATGGCTACACCTTC. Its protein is CASSSPRAGVDYGYTF.

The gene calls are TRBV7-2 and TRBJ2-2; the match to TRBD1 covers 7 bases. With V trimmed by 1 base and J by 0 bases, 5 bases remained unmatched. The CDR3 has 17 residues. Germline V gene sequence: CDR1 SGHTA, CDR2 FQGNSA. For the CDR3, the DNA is TGTGCCAGCAGCTTAGTACCCGGGACAGCGAACACCGGGGAGCTGTTTTTT. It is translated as CASSLVPGTANTGELFF.

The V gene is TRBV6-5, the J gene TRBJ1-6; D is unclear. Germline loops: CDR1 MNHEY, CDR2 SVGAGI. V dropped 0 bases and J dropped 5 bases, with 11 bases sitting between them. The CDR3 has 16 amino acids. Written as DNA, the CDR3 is TGTGCCAGCAGTTACTCGGGGAGGGTTCATAATTCACCCCTCCACTTT. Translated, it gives CASSYSGRVHNSPLHF.

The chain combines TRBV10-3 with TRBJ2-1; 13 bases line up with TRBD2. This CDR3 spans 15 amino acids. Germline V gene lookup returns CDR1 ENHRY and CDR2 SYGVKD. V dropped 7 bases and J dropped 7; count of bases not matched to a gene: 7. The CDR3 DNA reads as TGTGCCATCAAGGGGACTAGCGGGAATCCGAATGAGCAGTTCTTC. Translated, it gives CAIKGTSGNPNEQFF.

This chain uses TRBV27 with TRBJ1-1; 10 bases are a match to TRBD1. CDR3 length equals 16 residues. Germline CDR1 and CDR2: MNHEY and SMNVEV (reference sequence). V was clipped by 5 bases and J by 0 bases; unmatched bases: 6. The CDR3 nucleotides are TGTGCCAGCAGTACGCGGGACAGGGGAATGAACACTGAAGCTTTCTTT. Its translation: CASSTRDRGMNTEAFF.

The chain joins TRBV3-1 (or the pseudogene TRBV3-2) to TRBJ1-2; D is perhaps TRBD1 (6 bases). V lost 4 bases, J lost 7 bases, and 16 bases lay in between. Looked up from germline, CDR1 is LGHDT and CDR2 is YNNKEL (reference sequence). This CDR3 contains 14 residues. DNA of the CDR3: TGTGCCAGCAGCCTGGGAACAGGGATACCTGGCTACACCTTC. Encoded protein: CASSLGTGIPGYTF.

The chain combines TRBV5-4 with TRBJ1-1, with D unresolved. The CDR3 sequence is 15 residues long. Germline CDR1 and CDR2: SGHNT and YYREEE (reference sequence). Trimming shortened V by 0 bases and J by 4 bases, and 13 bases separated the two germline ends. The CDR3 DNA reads TGTGCCAGCAGCTTGGAAGGTCAGAGGAGCACTGAAGCTTTCTTT. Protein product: CASSLEGQRSTEAFF.

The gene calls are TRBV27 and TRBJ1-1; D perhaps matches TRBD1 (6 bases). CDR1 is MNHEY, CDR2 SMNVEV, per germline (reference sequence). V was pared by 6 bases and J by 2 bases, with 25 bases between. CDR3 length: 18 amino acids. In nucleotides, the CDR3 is TGTGCCAGCAGCTCCTACTATGGGACACCACCTACAAACACTGAAGCTTTCTTT. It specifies CASSSYYGTPPTNTEAFF.

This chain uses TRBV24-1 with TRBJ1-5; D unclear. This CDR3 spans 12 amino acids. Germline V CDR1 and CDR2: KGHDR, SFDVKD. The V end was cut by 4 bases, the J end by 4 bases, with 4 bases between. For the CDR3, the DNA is TGTGCCACCAGTGACCCTAATCAGCCCCAGCATTTT. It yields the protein CATSDPNQPQHF.

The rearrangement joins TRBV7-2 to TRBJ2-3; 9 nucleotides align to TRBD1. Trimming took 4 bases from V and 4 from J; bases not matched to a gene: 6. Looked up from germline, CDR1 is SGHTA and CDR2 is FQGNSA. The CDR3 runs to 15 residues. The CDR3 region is CASSSPGTGSDTQYF. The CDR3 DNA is TGTGCCAGCAGCTCCCCCGGGACAGGGTCAGATACGCAGTATTTT.

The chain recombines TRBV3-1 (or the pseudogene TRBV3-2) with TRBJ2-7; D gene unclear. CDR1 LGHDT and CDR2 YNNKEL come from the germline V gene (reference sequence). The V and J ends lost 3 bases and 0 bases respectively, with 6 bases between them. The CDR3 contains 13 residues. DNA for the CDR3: TGTGCCAGCAGCCAGTTCCTCTCCTACGAGCAGTACTTC. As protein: CASSQFLSYEQYF.

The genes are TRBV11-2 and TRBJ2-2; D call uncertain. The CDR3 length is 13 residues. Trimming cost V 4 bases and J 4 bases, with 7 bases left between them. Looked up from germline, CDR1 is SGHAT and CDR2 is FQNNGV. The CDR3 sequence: CASSSYRTGELFF. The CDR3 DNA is TGTGCCAGCAGCTCCTACCGCACCGGGGAGCTGTTTTTT.